Following are 27 T cell receptor beta chains from one sample sequenced in a study of pediatric ulcerative colitis. Rectal tissue came from one to two pinch biopsies taken at colonoscopy. Measured with immunoSEQ multiplex PCR; TCRdb has only the in-frame clones, and not every one. Here the sample spans around 36,000 clones, about 81% being singletons. Sequenced input: gut tissue. The receptor set was obtained from a boy under 18 with mild ulcerative colitis.

This clone was counted a few times. The chain carries TRBV5-8 and TRBJ1-5; D may be TRBD1 (6 bases). The CDR3 has 13 residues. Germline CDR1 SGHTS, CDR2 YDEGEE. Trimming left V 3 bases short and J 6 bases short, with 10 bases between. CDR3 residues: CASSSTGFQPQHF. The CDR3 coding sequence is TGTGCCAGCAGCTCCACAGGGTTTCAGCCCCAGCATTTT. Together with reference TRBV5-8 and TRBJ1-5, the CDR3 gives the full variable domain: EAGVTQSPTHLIKTRGQQATLRCSPISGHTSVYWYQQALGLGLQFLLWYDEGEERNRGNFPPRFSGRQFPNYSSELNVNALELEDSALYLCASSSTGFQPQHFGDGTRLSIL.

This CDR3 is CAWTQGAWGNTIYF. The CDR3 coding sequence is TGTGCCTGGACCCAGGGGGCATGGGGAAACACCATATATTTT. This chain links TRBV30 with TRBJ1-3; TRBD1 agrees at 8 bases. The CDR3 totals 14 residues. Germline lookup yields CDR1 GTSNPN and CDR2 SVGIG (reference sequence). Trimming cost V 4 bases and J 4 bases; bases outside gene matches: 6.

Here the CDR3 DNA reads TGTGCCAGCAGTCGCGGGGGCACCTGGGAGACCCAGTACTTC. Translated: CASSRGGTWETQYF. The chain joins TRBV5-6 to TRBJ2-5; D possibly corresponds to TRBD2 (7 bases). In germline, CDR1 is SGHDT, CDR2 YYEEEE. The ends were cut back, 5 bases at V and 5 bases at J, with 16 bases in the middle. The CDR3 consists of 14 residues.

The chain recombines TRBV4-2 with TRBJ2-1; 10 bases fit TRBD2. The CDR3 loop spans 16 amino acids. In germline, CDR1 is LGHNA, CDR2 YNFKEQ. J gave up 4 bases and V 2 bases, and 5 bases lay outside the gene matches. The CDR3 region has the DNA TGTGCCAGCAGCCAAAATCTAGCGGGGGTGTACAATGAGCAGTTCTTC. This sequence encodes CASSQNLAGVYNEQFF.

The genes are TRBV30 and TRBJ1-1; possibly TRBD1 for D (5 bases). Germline CDR1 reads GTSNPN; CDR2 reads SVGIG (reference sequence). The CDR3 loop spans 14 amino acids. V was trimmed by 3 bases and J by 1 base, leaving 12 bases between them. The CDR3 is CAWSYRLRNTEAFF. The CDR3 bases are TGTGCCTGGAGCTACAGGTTGAGGAACACTGAAGCTTTCTTT.

V usage is TRBV10-3 and J usage is TRBJ1-1; D is possibly TRBD1 (5 bases). The CDR3 sequence is 16 residues long. Trimming cost V 5 bases and J 1 base, with 17 bases left between them. Germline CDR1 ENHRY, CDR2 SYGVKD. The chain's CDR3 is CAISRNPGQTNTEAFF. For the CDR3, the DNA is TGTGCCATCAGTCGTAATCCGGGGCAGACGAACACTGAAGCTTTCTTT.

The V gene is TRBV10-2, the J gene TRBJ2-2; maybe TRBD1 (6 bases). The CDR3 consists of 16 residues. Germline lookup yields CDR1 WSHSY and CDR2 SAAADI. V was cut by 11 bases and J by 1 base, with 20 bases left in between. In DNA, the CDR3 is TGCGCCGCACAGGGATTTGGGCAGGGGAACACCGGGGAGCTGTTTTTT. This translates into CAAQGFGQGNTGELFF.

The V and J genes are TRBV4-1 and TRBJ1-5; D remains ambiguous. The V and J ends lost 0 bases and 4 bases respectively, with 7 bases between them. The CDR3 is 14 amino acids. CDR1 is MGHRA, CDR2 YSYEKL, per germline. The CDR3 here is CASSQETLNQPQHF. The CDR3 nucleotides are TGCGCCAGCAGCCAAGAAACCCTGAATCAGCCCCAGCATTTT.

CDR3 amino acids: CASSDRTSTDTQYF. CDR3 nucleotides: TGTGCCAGCAGTGACAGGACAAGCACAGATACGCAGTATTTT. The rearrangement joins TRBV25-1 to TRBJ2-3; weak D call: TRBD1 (5 bases). This CDR3 comprises 14 residues. The ends were cut back, 3 bases at V and 0 bases at J, with 7 bases in the middle. Germline V gene data show CDR1 as MGHDK and CDR2 as SYGVNS.

Only a few counts were recorded for this clone. The CDR3 region is CASTSGGHSYEQYF. CDR3 nucleotides: TGTGCCAGCACGAGCGGGGGGCACTCCTACGAGCAGTACTTC. The chain links TRBV2 to TRBJ2-7; 9 nucleotides line up with TRBD2. V trimming: 7 bases; J trimming: 0 bases; junction bases outside the gene matches: 4. The CDR3 has 14 amino acids. Germline values: CDR1 SNHLY, CDR2 FYNNEI.

CDR3 in amino acids: CAISDPNRSRGYTF. CDR3 in DNA: TGTGCCATCAGTGACCCGAACAGGAGTAGGGGCTACACCTTC. This chain joins TRBV10-3 and TRBJ1-2, with a possible D match to TRBD1 (5 bases). The CDR3 contains 14 residues. Germline lookup yields CDR1 ENHRY and CDR2 SYGVKD. V was pared by 3 bases and J by 8 bases, with 16 bases between.

The chain recombines TRBV9 with TRBJ2-5; TRBD2 is a possible D gene (6 bases). The CDR3 extends over 16 amino acids. In germline, CDR1 is SGDLS, CDR2 YYNGEE. V was cut by 1 base and J by 4 bases, with 17 bases left in between. Here the CDR3 reads CASSVIPGGVGETQYF. As DNA, the CDR3 is TGTGCCAGCAGCGTAATCCCCGGGGGAGTCGGAGAGACCCAGTACTTC.

The V and J genes are TRBV13 and TRBJ2-1; 10 bases match TRBD2. This CDR3 has 15 amino acids. Trimming cost V 5 bases and J 6 bases; bases outside gene matches: 7. The germline CDR1 and CDR2 sequences are PRHDT and FYEKMQ (reference sequence). CDR3 sequence: CASSEWLAGVNEQFF. Here the CDR3 DNA reads TGTGCCAGCAGCGAGTGGCTAGCGGGGGTCAATGAGCAGTTCTTC.

J is TRBJ1-3 and V is TRBV7-9, with D hard to call. The CDR3 has 13 residues. Trimming removed 8 bases from V and 0 bases from J, with 8 bases in between. Germline-derived CDR1 and CDR2 are SEHNR and FQNEAQ (reference sequence). CDR3 DNA sequence: TGTGCCAGCGGTCTGAGCTCTGGAAACACCATATATTTT. Translated: CASGLSSGNTIYF.

The genes are TRBV7-3 and TRBJ1-1; D gene ambiguous. Trimming shortened V by 3 bases and J by 1 base, and 6 bases separated the two germline ends. Germline CDR1 SGHTA, CDR2 FQGTGA. This CDR3 is 13 amino acids long. DNA of the CDR3: TGTGCCAGCAGCTTTCGGGGGAACACTGAAGCTTTCTTT. This translates into CASSFRGNTEAFF.

This chain's CDR3 is CASSTQQAFYEQYF. The CDR3, as DNA: TGTGCCAGCAGCACGCAACAGGCTTTCTACGAGCAGTACTTC. The genes are TRBV13 and TRBJ2-7, with D perhaps matching TRBD1 (5 bases). Trimming cost V 5 bases and J 3 bases, with 14 bases left between them. CDR1 is PRHDT and CDR2 is FYEKMQ in the germline V gene (reference sequence). CDR3 length equals 14 residues.

The V call is TRBV5-6, the J call TRBJ2-1; TRBD2 might be the D (5 bases). The V end was cut by 6 bases, the J end by 0 bases, with 10 bases between. This CDR3 region has 14 residues. Germline values: CDR1 SGHDT, CDR2 YYEEEE. CDR3 in amino acids: CASKTRVSYNEQFF. The CDR3 DNA is TGTGCCAGCAAAACTAGAGTCTCCTACAATGAGCAGTTCTTC. Full variable domain (rest looked up from reference TRBV5-6 and TRBJ2-1): DAGVTQSPTHLIKTRGQQVTLRCSPKSGHDTVSWYQQALGQGPQFIFQYYEEEERQRGNFPDRFSGHQFPNYSSELNVNALLLGDSALYLCASKTRVSYNEQFFGPGTRLTVL.

This chain joins TRBV19 and TRBJ1-4; 7 positions match TRBD1. The CDR3 contains 14 residues. Looked up from germline, CDR1 is LNHDA and CDR2 is SQIVND (reference sequence). V lost 1 base, J lost 8 bases, and 4 bases stayed unmatched. CDR3 nucleotides: TGTGCCAGTAGTATAGTACAGGGGTGGGAAAAACTGTTTTTT. As protein: CASSIVQGWEKLFF.

This clone has a single count. The V call is TRBV6-6, the J call TRBJ1-1; D call uncertain. Germline V CDR1 and CDR2: MNHNY, SVGAGI (reference sequence). This CDR3 is built from 16 residues. Trimming left V 2 bases short and J 0 bases short, with 13 bases between. The CDR3 bases are TGTGCCAGCAGTTACCCCGCGGTTGACCTGAACACTGAAGCTTTCTTT. Translating gives CASSYPAVDLNTEAFF.

The chain uses TRBV14 and TRBJ2-7; D ambiguous. Germline values: CDR1 SGHDN, CDR2 FVKESK. CDR3 length equals 14 residues. The V end was cut by 3 bases, the J end by 3 bases, with 12 bases between. CDR3 nucleotides: TGTGCCAGCAGCCACAGACCACAGAACTACGAGCAGTACTTC. This sequence encodes CASSHRPQNYEQYF.

The V and J genes are TRBV5-1 and TRBJ2-7; 7 bases are a match to TRBD1. This CDR3 contains 15 residues. V trimming: 0 bases; J trimming: 3 bases; junction bases outside the gene matches: 6. Per the germline V gene, CDR1 is SGHRS and CDR2 is YFSETQ. The CDR3 protein is CASSLGPDRDYEQYF. CDR3 nucleotide sequence: TGCGCCAGCAGCTTGGGGCCCGACAGGGACTACGAGCAGTACTTC.

This rearrangement joins TRBV12-5 to TRBJ1-1; 11 positions match TRBD1. Germline assignment: CDR1 LGHNT and CDR2 FRNRAP. CDR3 length: 15 residues. The trim removed 1 base at V and 3 bases at J, leaving 1 base unmatched. The DNA of the CDR3 is TGTGCTAGTGGTTTGGCGGGACAGGGGGACACTGAAGCTTTCTTT. Translation: CASGLAGQGDTEAFF.

J is TRBJ1-6 and V is TRBV5-4; D may be TRBD1 (5 bases). The CDR3 is 14 amino acids. The V gene's germline CDR1 is SGHNT and CDR2 YYREEE (reference sequence). V lost 4 bases to trimming and J lost 8 bases, with 13 bases between them. CDR3 amino acids: CASSPDNGDSPLHF. The CDR3 nucleotides read TGTGCCAGCAGCCCGGACAACGGAGATTCACCCCTCCACTTT.

The rearrangement uses TRBV2 and TRBJ1-4, with 9 bases that match TRBD1. Germline values: CDR1 SNHLY, CDR2 FYNNEI. The CDR3 has 15 amino acids. Germline trimming cut 6 bases from V and 8 bases from J; bases unmatched to any gene: 10. CDR3 DNA: TGTGCCAGCAGCGGACAGGGGACCAGTAGGGAAAAACTGTTTTTT. Translating it yields CASSGQGTSREKLFF. Combining the CDR3 with reference TRBV2 and TRBJ1-4 gives the whole variable domain EPEVTQTPSHQVTQMGQEVILRCVPISNHLYFYWYRQILGQKVEFLVSFYNNEISEKSEIFDDQFSVERPDGSNFTLKIRSTKLEDSAMYFCASSGQGTSREKLFFGSGTQLSVL.

J is TRBJ1-6 and V is TRBV6-1; D gene ambiguous. V was trimmed by 10 bases and J by 4 bases, leaving 17 bases between them. This CDR3 is 15 amino acids long. Germline V gene lookup returns CDR1 MNHNS and CDR2 SASEGT. The CDR3 region has the DNA TGTGCCATACGCGGTCCGGACCGATATAATTCACCCCTCCACTTT. Translated, it gives CAIRGPDRYNSPLHF.

The chain uses TRBV7-2 and TRBJ2-1, with TRBD2 matching 8 bases. The J segment lost 2 bases and the V segment lost 3 bases, leaving 3 bases of the junction unmatched. The CDR3 is made up of 15 amino acids. Germline CDR1 reads SGHTA; CDR2 reads FQGNSA. This CDR3 is CASSFSGATYNEQFF. The CDR3 DNA sequence: TGTGCCAGCAGCTTTAGCGGGGCAACCTACAATGAGCAGTTCTTC. Variable domain in full (rest from reference TRBV7-2 and TRBJ2-1): GAGVSQSPSNKVTEKGKDVELRCDPISGHTALYWYRQSLGQGLEFLIYFQGNSAPDKSGLPSDRFSAERTGGSVSTLTIQRTQQEDSAVYLCASSFSGATYNEQFFGPGTRLTVL.

The chain employs TRBV19 and TRBJ2-3; unclear D gene. The CDR3 runs to 13 residues. Germline V gives CDR1 LNHDA, CDR2 SQIVND (reference sequence). V was trimmed by 2 bases and J by 5 bases, leaving 8 bases between them. CDR3 bases: TGTGCCAGTAGTATATACCCGGGAGATACGCAGTATTTT. As protein: CASSIYPGDTQYF.